The text below deals with one T cell receptor (beta chain). Antigen: not known. The CDR3 covers 13 residues. The V gene lost 1 base and the J gene lost 7 bases, with 10 bases spanning the gap. Per the germline V gene, CDR1 is SEHNR and CDR2 is FQNEAQ (reference sequence). This entry is derived from a study of cytomegalovirus exposure and HLA in healthy donors. Study-wide results and limits: Overall, roughly 150 TCR beta chains were annotated as cytomegalovirus-associated. Among the CMV-associated chains, a few were confirmed in vitro as specific for CMV antigens.

The PCR was carried out with 60 Vbeta primers and 13 Jbeta primers. Data came from immunoSEQ multiplex PCR; TCRdb stores just in-frame clones and leaves some out. The sample records 140,000 to 150,000 clones, about 82% being singletons. This sequence originates from a male donor in good health and CMV-seronegative. This chain uses TRBV7-9 with TRBJ1-2; TRBD1 is a possible D gene (6 bases). Specimen: PBMCs. CDR3 region: CASSLDRAGGYTF. Here the CDR3 DNA reads TGTGCCAGCAGCTTAGACAGGGCGGGTGGCTACACCTTC.